This passage covers 28 T cell receptor beta chains from one sample sequenced in a study of blood T cells in healthy people across ages (dated by TCRdb to between 2015 and 2017). The library was prepared using 5' RACE. The data were produced on an Illumina HiSeq 2500. A second PCR of roughly 7 to 11 cycles was performed with a sample-barcoded 5' primer and a J-beta primer mix. TCRdb reworked the public reads: Q25 trimming with fastp, MiXCR clone assembly, productive beta chains retained. Rows are combined by CDR3 protein, so each entry shows the most common genes and DNA. The sample yields 850,000 or so distinct CDR3 sequences; 25% to 35% were counted once. In total, the top ten clones hold roughly 17% of the sample. The sequenced sample consisted of blood. Receptors were obtained from a woman at least 80 years old in good health.

Concerning this clonotype itself: A clone one base away is much larger, so this may be a read error. This chain joins TRBV5-1 and TRBJ2-3; 11 bases are shared with TRBD2. After removal of 4 bases from V and 8 bases from J, the junction contained 9 bases not matched to a gene. CDR1 is SGHRS and CDR2 is YFSETQ in the germline V gene. CDR3 length equals 15 residues. The DNA for the CDR3 is TGCGCCAGCAGCGCGGCTAGCGGGGGGAGCCTTACGCAGTATTTT. This translates into CASSAASGGSLTQYF.

The V and J genes are TRBV7-9 and TRBJ1-4; the D gene is possibly TRBD1 (6 bases). Germline V gene sequence: CDR1 SEHNR, CDR2 FQNEAQ (reference sequence). CDR3 length equals 15 residues. V lost 2 bases, J lost 5 bases, and 12 bases lay in between. The CDR3: CASSLTQGNNEKLFF. DNA of the CDR3: TGTGCCAGCAGCTTAACACAGGGTAACAATGAAAAACTGTTTTTT.

This clonotype was counted a few times. The chain is built from TRBV20-1 and TRBJ1-5; D gene ambiguous. This CDR3 is built from 12 residues. The germline V gene has CDR1 DFQATT and CDR2 SNEGSKA (reference sequence). The chain's CDR3 is CALPGLSLPQHF. In DNA form, the CDR3 reads TGCGCGCTCCCGGGTTTAAGTTTGCCCCAGCATTTT.

This clonotype was seen repeatedly, ten times or more. The rearrangement joins TRBV7-2 to TRBJ1-1, with TRBD1 matching 8 bases. Germline V lookup: CDR1 SGHTA, CDR2 FQGNSA. The CDR3 has 15 amino acids. Trimming took 5 bases from V and 5 from J; bases not matched to a gene: 10. CDR3 DNA sequence: TGTGCCAGCAGCAACCACCCGGACAGGGCAACTGAAGCTTTCTTT. It is translated as CASSNHPDRATEAFF.

This chain joins TRBV5-1 and TRBJ2-1; TRBD2 matches 7 bases. J was trimmed by 0 bases and V by 4 bases; bases with no gene match: 4. This CDR3 is built from 15 residues. Germline V lookup: CDR1 SGHRS, CDR2 YFSETQ. The chain's CDR3 is CASSDGTISYNEQFF. The CDR3, as DNA: TGCGCCAGCAGCGACGGGACTATCTCCTACAATGAGCAGTTCTTC.

Details on this clonotype: A read error may explain this, as a much larger clone is one base away. It is likely a read error, because the conserved phenylalanine at the end of the CDR3 is missing. The chain recombines TRBV12-3 or TRBV12-4 with TRBJ2-1; 9 nucleotides agree with TRBD2. J was trimmed by 2 bases and V by 4 bases; bases with no gene match: 9. The CDR3 spans 17 residues. The CDR3 coding sequence is TGTGCCAGCAGTTCGAGCCCGGGACTAGCAGCCTACAATGAGCAGTTCTTA. This sequence encodes CASSSSPGLAAYNEQFL.

The chain combines TRBV7-2 with TRBJ2-5, with 8 bases aligning to TRBD2. The better agreement between TRBJ2-7 and the DNA end casts doubt on the J call. CDR1 is SGHTA and CDR2 is FQGNSA in the germline V gene. The CDR3 loop spans 16 amino acids. The CDR3 sequence is CASSLVGSGAIYEQYF. As DNA, the CDR3 is TGTGCCAGCAGCTTAGTCGGTAGCGGGGCCATCTACGAGCAGTACTTC.

CDR3: CASSKQGPTSSYNSPLHF. The DNA of the CDR3 is TGTGCCAGCAGCAAACAGGGGCCCACGAGCTCCTATAATTCACCCCTCCACTTT. V gene TRBV7-2 combines with J gene TRBJ1-6; TRBD1 matches 7 bases. Per the germline V gene, CDR1 is SGHTA and CDR2 is FQGNSA. The CDR3 runs to 18 residues. The V segment lost 5 bases and the J segment 0 bases; nucleotides outside the gene matches: 10.

The V gene is TRBV7-2, the J gene TRBJ2-6; 8 bases are a match to TRBD2. The V gene's germline CDR1 is SGHTA and CDR2 FQGNSA. V was clipped by 2 bases and J by 0 bases; unmatched bases: 12. The CDR3 is 20 residues long. The CDR3 nucleotides read TGTGCCAGCAGCTTATCAGTAGGGGAGCGGGGGTACTCTGGGGCCAACGTCCTGACTTTC. It codes for CASSLSVGERGYSGANVLTF.

This clonotype was seen a handful of times. This may be a read error: a much more frequent sequence differs by one nucleotide. CDR3 bases: TGCAGTGCGAGGGCCCTAGCGGGGAGGAAAGGCTCCTACAATGAGCAGTTCTTC. This sequence encodes CSARALAGRKGSYNEQFF. The rearrangement joins TRBV20-1 to TRBJ2-1; TRBD2 matches 9 bases. Germline V gives CDR1 DFQATT, CDR2 SNEGSKA (reference sequence). V shed 6 bases, J shed 0 bases, and the junction held 15 bases outside the gene matches. The CDR3 totals 18 residues.

In its sample, this clonotype was seen many times. Its ends do not fully match the called genes, so a read error is possible. V is TRBV7-2 and J is TRBJ2-5; TRBD2 matches 7 bases. Germline V lookup: CDR1 SGHTA, CDR2 FQGNSA. The CDR3 loop spans 15 amino acids. The DNA of the CDR3 is TGCGCCAGCAGCTTGGGACTGGCGGGGGTGGAGACCCAGTACTTC. Its translation is CASSLGLAGVETQYF.

In this sample, this clonotype turned up a few times. The rearrangement uses TRBV19 and TRBJ2-2, with TRBD1 matching over 11 bases. Losses at the gene ends were 6 bases for V and 3 bases for J; bases not matched to a gene: 3. Germline-derived CDR1 and CDR2 are LNHDA and SQIVND (reference sequence). The CDR3 runs to 15 residues. CDR3 DNA: TGTGCCAGTAGAGGGACAGGGGGTTACACCGGGGAGCTGTTTTTT. This translates into CASRGTGGYTGELFF.

Many counts were recorded for this clonotype. The V gene is TRBV7-9, the J gene TRBJ2-5, with D perhaps TRBD2 (5 bases). The CDR3 extends over 13 amino acids. Trimming removed 5 bases from V and 3 bases from J, with 10 bases in between. Germline V gene sequence: CDR1 SEHNR, CDR2 FQNEAQ (reference sequence). CDR3 loop: CASSASLKETQYF. The CDR3 bases are TGTGCCAGCAGCGCTAGCTTAAAAGAGACCCAGTACTTC.

This clonotype was recorded a few times. The rearrangement uses TRBV5-1 and TRBJ2-7; 11 bases are a match to TRBD1. After removal of 5 bases from V and 6 bases from J, the junction contained 4 bases not matched to a gene. This CDR3 comprises 13 residues. CDR1 is SGHRS and CDR2 is YFSETQ in the germline V gene. The CDR3 is CASRGTGGGEQYF. CDR3 sequence (DNA): TGCGCCAGCAGGGGGACAGGGGGGGGCGAGCAGTACTTC. Combining the CDR3 with reference TRBV5-1 and TRBJ2-7 gives the whole variable domain KAGVTQTPRYLIKTRGQQVTLSCSPISGHRSVSWYQQTPGQGLQFLFEYFSETQRNKGNFPGRFSGRQFSNSRSEMNVSTLELGDSALYLCASRGTGGGEQYFGPGTRLTVT.

In the case of this clonotype: With a much larger clone just one base away, this may be a read error. The CDR3 sequence is CASSPSRPLKGREQFF. CDR3 DNA: TGTGCCAGCAGTCCCTCGCGGCCTCTGAAAGGACGCGAGCAGTTCTTC. The gene calls are TRBV28 and TRBJ2-1; D gene uncertain. The germline V gene has CDR1 MDHEN and CDR2 SYDVKM. The V gene lost 5 bases and the J gene lost 10 bases, with 24 bases spanning the gap. This CDR3 contains 16 residues.

The V call is TRBV2, the J call TRBJ2-1; 7 positions agree with TRBD1. The V gene end was trimmed by 3 bases and the J gene end by 5 bases; junction bases not matched to a gene: 1. This CDR3 contains 13 residues. Looked up from germline, CDR1 is SNHLY and CDR2 is FYNNEI. The CDR3 loop reads CASSDGTDNEQFF. DNA for the CDR3: TGTGCCAGCAGTGACGGGACAGACAATGAGCAGTTCTTC. Looking up the rest from reference TRBV2 and TRBJ2-1 gives the full variable domain: EPEVTQTPSHQVTQMGQEVILRCVPISNHLYFYWYRQILGQKVEFLVSFYNNEISEKSEIFDDQFSVERPDGSNFTLKIRSTKLEDSAMYFCASSDGTDNEQFFGPGTRLTVL.

This clonotype has a handful of counts. The gene calls are TRBV5-8 and TRBJ2-7; 10 bases fit TRBD1. The junction had 7 bases not matched to a gene; V was cut back by 10 bases and J by 3 bases. The CDR3 is 13 amino acids. In germline, CDR1 is SGHTS, CDR2 YDEGEE. As DNA, the CDR3 is TGTGCCTCCCGGGACAGGGGTTTCTACGAGCAGTACTTC. It encodes CASRDRGFYEQYF.

This clonotype was seen only a few times. This chain links TRBV18 with TRBJ1-2, with 7 positions matching TRBD1. V dropped 6 bases and J dropped 5; count of bases not matched to a gene: 18. CDR3 length: 17 amino acids. In germline, CDR1 is KGHSH, CDR2 LQKENI. Here the CDR3 DNA reads TGTGCCAGCTCCCCCGACCGGGACAGCGGCTTTATGTATGGCTACACCTTC. Its protein product is CASSPDRDSGFMYGYTF.

This clonotype was seen a few times. The chain uses TRBV11-3 and TRBJ1-2; D is undetermined. The CDR3 totals 13 residues. The germline gives CDR1 SGHNT, CDR2 YENEEA. V dropped 5 bases and J dropped 8 bases, with 15 bases sitting between them. The CDR3 DNA reads TGTGCCAGCAGCGAAGAACAAGGGTTGGGCTACACCTTC. This encodes CASSEEQGLGYTF.

The chain has TRBV12-3 or TRBV12-4 and TRBJ1-6; TRBD1 might be the D (5 bases). This CDR3 region has 15 residues. The V end lost 6 bases, the J end lost 3 bases, and 12 bases lay between the germline ends. The CDR3, as DNA: TGTGCCAGCAGAACCCGCGGGGGCTATAATTCACCCCTCCACTTT. Protein sequence: CASRTRGGYNSPLHF.

This clonotype was detected only a few times. V and J are TRBV5-5 and TRBJ1-4, with 12 bases fitting TRBD1. The CDR3 is 17 amino acids. With 4 bases clipped from V and 3 bases from J, the junction kept 7 bases outside the gene matches. Germline V gene sequence: CDR1 SGHKS, CDR2 YYEKEE (reference sequence). The CDR3 here is CASSGLGQGAPNEKLFF. Here the CDR3 DNA reads TGTGCCAGCAGCGGTCTGGGACAGGGGGCACCTAATGAAAAACTGTTTTTT.

This clonotype was seen repeatedly, ten times or more. The genes are TRBV20-1 and TRBJ2-7; D is perhaps TRBD2 (5 bases). Germline V CDR1 and CDR2: DFQATT, SNEGSKA (reference sequence). The V end lost 1 base, the J end lost 3 bases, and 13 bases lay between the germline ends. The CDR3 sequence is 14 residues long. The DNA for the CDR3 is TGCAGTGCTAGAGTTTTAGGGAGTGACTACGAGCAGTACTTC. As protein: CSARVLGSDYEQYF.

The V and J genes are TRBV3-1 and TRBJ2-3; 10 nucleotides line up with TRBD1. V lost 1 base to trimming and J lost 2 bases; unmatched junction nucleotides: 3. This CDR3 comprises 16 residues. In germline, CDR1 is LGHDT, CDR2 YNNKEL (reference sequence). The CDR3 protein is CASSQVGQGLTDTQYF. As DNA, the CDR3 is TGTGCCAGCAGCCAAGTGGGACAGGGGCTCACAGATACGCAGTATTTT.

This clonotype was counted ten times or more. The chain employs TRBV5-6 and TRBJ2-7; perhaps TRBD2 as D (6 bases). The CDR3 covers 17 residues. The V end was cut by 5 bases, the J end by 3 bases, with 24 bases between. The germline CDR1 and CDR2 sequences are SGHDT and YYEEEE. The CDR3 loop is CASSTPEGHDSNYEQYF. DNA for the CDR3: TGTGCCAGCAGTACTCCGGAGGGTCACGACTCAAACTACGAGCAGTACTTC.

This clonotype was detected a few times. The rearrangement links TRBV29-1 to TRBJ1-1; D may be TRBD1 (6 bases). V gave up 6 bases and J gave up 4 bases, with 18 bases separating them. The germline V gene encodes CDR1 SQVTM and CDR2 ANQGSEA. The CDR3 is 14 amino acids. The CDR3 region has the DNA TGCAGCGTCCCCGGACAGTTTCCCAGCACTGAAGCTTTCTTT. Its protein is CSVPGQFPSTEAFF.

This clonotype was detected many times. This chain uses TRBV3-1 with TRBJ2-3; 8 bases are a match to TRBD2. The germline CDR1 and CDR2 sequences are LGHDT and YNNKEL (reference sequence). V shed 4 bases and J 6 bases; nucleotides not matched to a gene: 12. This CDR3 spans 16 amino acids. The CDR3 DNA sequence: TGTGCCAGCAGCCCCTGGCCCGGACTAGCACCGGATACGCAGTATTTT. Its translation: CASSPWPGLAPDTQYF.

There are many counts of this clonotype. The chain has TRBV7-8 and TRBJ2-5; D unresolved. CDR3 size: 14 residues. Per the germline V gene, CDR1 is SGHVS and CDR2 is FQNEAQ. V was clipped by 5 bases and J by 4 bases, with 14 bases between them. The CDR3: CASSGLGLGETQYF. CDR3 bases: TGTGCCAGCAGCGGCCTCGGTTTGGGAGAGACCCAGTACTTC.

Concerning this clonotype itself: This clone may be a read error of a much larger clone one base away. This chain connects TRBV4-1 to TRBJ2-7; perhaps TRBD1 as D (6 bases). Trimming cost V 3 bases and J 7 bases, with 13 bases left between them. Germline lookup yields CDR1 MGHRA and CDR2 YSYEKL. The CDR3 consists of 13 residues. The CDR3 reads CASSQIQGNEQYF. Written as DNA, the CDR3 is TGCGCCAGCAGCCAGATACAGGGCAATGAGCAGTACTTC.